The entry below describes one T cell receptor beta chain. Its antigen is not yet known. No much larger clone exists at a distance of one base, and base qualities are not known. For TCR Vbeta sequencing, memory CD4+ T cells were sorted ex vivo from the peripheral blood of narcolepsy patients and healthy controls. V ends up 5 bases short and J 5 bases short, with an unmatched junction base count of 27. CDR1 is given as SQVTM and CDR2 as ANQGSEA, both from the germline V gene. The CDR3, cysteine through phenylalanine, is 20 amino acids long. Kept here is only the CDR3 DNA, which spans 60 bases and is read in frame from base 1. The data originate from a study of T cells in narcolepsy (dated 2018 in TCRdb). Regarding the complete study: Patients with narcolepsy type 1 or type 2 (NT1, NT2) and healthy control donors were enrolled in the study. The study sought autoreactive T cells targeting hypocretin neuron self-antigens (hypocretin, TRIB2) in narcolepsy patients, using TCR Vbeta sequencing to track clonotypes in blood and CSF.

What the study reported, not specific to this receptor: Numbers of sequenced blood memory CD4+ clonotypes were comparable, with averages of 38,000 to 40,000 in patients and 30,000 to 35,000 in controls. Certain blood memory CD4+ repertoires from patients and controls had no sequences that matched autoreactive T cell clones. In plots comparing CSF and blood CD4+ T cell clonotypes from the same patient, HCRT-specific and TRIB2-specific autoreactive clonotypes were highlighted. Autoreactive clonotypes were reported to be detected serially in the blood of the same patients and of different patients, but not in the blood of healthy controls.

The library was built by means of the immunoSEQ multiplex PCR assay. Drawn from immuneACCESS, this table holds only the in-frame rearrangements with V and J called that TCRdb kept. Clones are partly lost; checked studies trace under half to an unresolved V gene and leave the rest unexplained. The sample yields about 24,000 clones; about 60% were counted once. Approximately 12% of the sample is held by the ten biggest clonotypes. The specimen was memory (CD45RA-) CD4+ T cells from blood. Interpreted using the paper, the cell subset or site label stands for: memory T cells sorted ex vivo from peripheral blood. This chain is built from TRBV29-1 and TRBJ2-1; 7 of the junction bases match TRBD1. The sequence came from a human donor in good health. The nucleotide sequence reads as follows: TGCAGCGTTTTCGGTCTGGAGGACAGGCCCAAGACTCCTACCAACAATGAGCAGTTCTTC. It translates to CSVFGLEDRPKTPTNNEQFF.